This T cell receptor beta chain was retrieved from a study of blood T cells in healthy people across ages. With a J-beta primer mix and a sample-barcoded 5' primer, a second PCR ran roughly 7 to 11 cycles. Via MiXCR, TCRdb re-called the 5' RACE reads, giving one row per CDR3 protein. The sample holds about 540,000 distinct CDR3 sequences, under 30% seen once. The CDR3 is 13 residues long. V gave up 3 bases and J gave up 10 bases, with 13 bases separating them. From germline, CDR1 is DFQATT and CDR2 SNEGSKA (reference sequence). This clonotype was seen only a few times. These data also formed part of another study, on T cells of mothers and their children.

Material: blood. The clonotype comes from a boy younger than 18 in good health. The rearrangement uses TRBV20-1 and TRBJ1-6, with D maybe TRBD1 (6 bases). CDR3 loop: CSAREGVGSPLHF. The CDR3, as DNA: TGCAGTGCTAGGGAGGGGGTAGGGTCACCCCTCCACTTT.